This TCR beta chain emerged from a study of blood T cells in healthy people across ages. Regarding the study as a whole: Naive T cell percentage showed a strong correlation with the diversity of TCR beta. No one knew whether donors had CMV, which possibly confounded expanded clonotype changes. While age rose, TCR beta diversity per million T cells dropped in a roughly linear way.

This clonotype was seen a handful of times. Its antigen is unidentified. Sample-barcoded 5' priming and a J-beta primer mix drove a second PCR of about 7 to 12 cycles. TCRdb reprocessed the 5' RACE reads with MiXCR, giving one entry per CDR3 protein. The sample has approximately 1.5 million distinct CDR3 sequences; around 36% are singletons. The sample taken for sequencing was blood. The TCR sequence derives from a woman aged 30 to 39 in good health.

The CDR3 spells CSVADRNTGELFF. The CDR3 DNA reads as TGCAGCGTTGCTGACAGGAACACCGGGGAGCTGTTTTTT. The gene calls are TRBV29-1 and TRBJ2-2; D perhaps matches TRBD1 (5 bases). The V and J ends lost 4 bases and 1 base respectively, with 7 bases between them. Germline values: CDR1 SQVTM, CDR2 ANQGSEA. The CDR3 covers 13 residues.